Below, one T cell receptor (beta chain) is given with its context. The antigen is undetermined. Sample time point: persistent/refractory GD, antithyroid drugs over 5 years with positive TRAb. Extracted PBMC RNA gave rise to the TCR library. These data belong to a study of regulatory T cells in long-lasting Graves disease. Background on the study: The definition of persistent Graves' disease was over 5 years of antithyroid drugs with positive TSH receptor antibodies.

CDR3 length: 15 amino acids. Per the germline V gene, CDR1 is LNHDA and CDR2 is SQIVND (reference sequence). V shed 10 bases, J shed 2 bases, and the junction held 13 bases outside the gene matches. Study-wide findings and caveats: Rather than thyroid tissue, only peripheral blood underwent study.

Construction of the TCR beta libraries employed iRepertoire HTBI primers in conjunction with Arm-PCR of CDR3 regions. Each CDR3 protein gets one entry after TCRdb re-called the multiplex PCR reads with MiXCR. The sample contains a few hundred thousand distinct CDR3 sequences, about a quarter of which appear only once. The chain couples TRBV19 to TRBJ2-5; 7 bases line up with TRBD1. This sequence originates from a female donor with Graves disease. The specimen comprised peripheral blood mononuclear cells (PBMCs), sampled when the disease was refractory, from a patient treated with antithyroid drugs. CDR3 nucleotides: TGTGCCACAACCGGGACAGCGGCACCACAAGAGACCCAGTACTTC. It codes for CATTGTAAPQETQYF.